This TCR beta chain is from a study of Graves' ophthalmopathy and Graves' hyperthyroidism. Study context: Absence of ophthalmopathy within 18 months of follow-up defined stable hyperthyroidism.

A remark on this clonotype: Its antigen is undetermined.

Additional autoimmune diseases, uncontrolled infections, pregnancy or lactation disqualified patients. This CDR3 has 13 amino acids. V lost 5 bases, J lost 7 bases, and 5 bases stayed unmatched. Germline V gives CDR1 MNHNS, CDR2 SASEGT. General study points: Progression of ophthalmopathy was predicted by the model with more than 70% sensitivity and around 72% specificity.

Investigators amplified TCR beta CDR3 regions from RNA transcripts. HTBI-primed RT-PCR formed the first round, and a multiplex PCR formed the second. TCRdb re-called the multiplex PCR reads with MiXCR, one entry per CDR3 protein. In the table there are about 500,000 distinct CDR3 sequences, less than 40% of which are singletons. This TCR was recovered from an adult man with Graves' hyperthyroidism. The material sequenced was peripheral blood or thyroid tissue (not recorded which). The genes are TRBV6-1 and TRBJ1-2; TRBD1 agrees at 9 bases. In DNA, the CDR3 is TGTGCCAGCAGTAGAACAGGGGGCCTTGGCTACACCTTC. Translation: CASSRTGGLGYTF.